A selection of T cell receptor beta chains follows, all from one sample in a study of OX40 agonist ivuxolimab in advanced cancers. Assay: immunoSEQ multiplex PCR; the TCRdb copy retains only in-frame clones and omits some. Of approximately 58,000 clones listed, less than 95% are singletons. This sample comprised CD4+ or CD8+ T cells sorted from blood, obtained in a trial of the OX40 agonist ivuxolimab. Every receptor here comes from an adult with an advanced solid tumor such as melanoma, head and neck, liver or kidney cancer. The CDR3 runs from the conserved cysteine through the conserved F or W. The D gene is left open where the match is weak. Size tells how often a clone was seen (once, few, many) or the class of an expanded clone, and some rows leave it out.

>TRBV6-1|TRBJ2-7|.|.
CASSERASLEQYF
TGTGCCAGCAGCGAAAGGGCATCTCTCGAGCAGTACTTC
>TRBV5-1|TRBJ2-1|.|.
CASSKMAWTARSYNEQFF
TGCGCCAGCAGCAAAATGGCCTGGACAGCCCGCTCCTACAATGAGCAGTTCTTC
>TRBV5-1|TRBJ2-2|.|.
CASSPGTVNTGELFF
TGCGCCAGCAGCCCCGGGACGGTCAACACCGGGGAGCTGTTTTTT
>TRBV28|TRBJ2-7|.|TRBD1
CASSLRITDRAPEQYF
TGTGCCAGCAGTTTAAGAATTACCGACAGGGCCCCCGAGCAGTACTTC
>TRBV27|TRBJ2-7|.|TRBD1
CASSGQGHLYEQYF
TGTGCCAGCAGTGGACAGGGGCACCTCTACGAGCAGTACTTC
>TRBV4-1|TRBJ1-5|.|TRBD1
CASSQGTGGSWAQHF
TGCGCCAGCAGCCAAGGGACAGGGGGCTCTTGGGCCCAGCATTTT
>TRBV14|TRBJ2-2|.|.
CASSLGWAGELFF
TGTGCCAGCAGCCTGGGGTGGGCCGGGGAGCTGTTTTTT
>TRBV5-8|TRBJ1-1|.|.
CASSPRGNTEAFF
TGTGCCAGCAGCCCTCGTGGGAACACTGAAGCTTTCTTT
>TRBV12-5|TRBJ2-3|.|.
CASGPPVRPDTQYF
TGTGCTAGTGGCCCCCCCGTCCGTCCGGATACGCAGTATTTT
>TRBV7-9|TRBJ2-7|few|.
CAGTQGNEQYF
TGTGCCGGCACACAGGGTAACGAGCAGTACTTC
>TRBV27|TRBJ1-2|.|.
CASSLSRGANYGYTF
TGTGCCAGCAGTTTATCGAGGGGAGCTAACTATGGCTACACCTTC
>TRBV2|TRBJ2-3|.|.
CATTPGETDTQYF
TGTGCCACTACCCCAGGGGAGACAGATACGCAGTATTTT
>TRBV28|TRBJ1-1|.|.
CASSLSRMNTEAFF
TGTGCCAGCAGTTTATCTCGGATGAACACTGAAGCTTTCTTT
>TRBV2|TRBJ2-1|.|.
CASSVPSERPDEQFF
TGTGCCAGCAGCGTACCTAGCGAACGGCCCGATGAGCAGTTCTTC
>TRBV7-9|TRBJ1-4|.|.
CASSLAGFSEKLFF
TGTGCCAGCAGCTTAGCGGGGTTTAGCGAAAAACTGTTTTTT
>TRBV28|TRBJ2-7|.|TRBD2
CASRSLAGLSYEQYF
TGTGCCAGCAGATCCCTAGCGGGGCTATCCTACGAGCAGTACTTC
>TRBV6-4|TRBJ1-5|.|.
CASSEASDNSNQPQHF
TGTGCCAGCAGTGAGGCGAGCGACAATAGCAATCAGCCCCAGCATTTT
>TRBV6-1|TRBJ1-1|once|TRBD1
CASSVDRGNTEAFF
TGTGCCAGCAGTGTAGACAGGGGGAACACTGAAGCTTTCTTT
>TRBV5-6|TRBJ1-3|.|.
CASSDGNTIYF
TGTGCCAGCAGCGATGGAAACACCATATATTTT
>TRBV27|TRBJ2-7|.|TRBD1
CASSENRGHYEQYF
TGTGCCAGCTCCGAGAACAGGGGGCATTACGAGCAGTACTTC
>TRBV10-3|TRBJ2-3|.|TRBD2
CGSGRETDTQYF
TGTGGCAGCGGGAGAGAGACAGATACGCAGTATTTT
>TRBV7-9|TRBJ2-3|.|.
CASSTGGRITDTQYF
TGTGCCAGCAGCACGGGCGGACGCATCACAGATACGCAGTATTTT
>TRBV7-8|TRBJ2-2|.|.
CASSLVGVGELFF
TGTGCCAGCAGCTTAGTTGGGGTCGGGGAGCTGTTTTTT
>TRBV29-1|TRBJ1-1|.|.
CSVEDGRAKAEAFF
TGCAGCGTTGAAGATGGCAGGGCGAAAGCTGAAGCTTTCTTT
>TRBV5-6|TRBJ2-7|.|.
CASSLVLANEQYF
TGTGCCAGCAGCTTGGTGTTAGCGAACGAGCAGTACTTC
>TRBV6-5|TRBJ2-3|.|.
CASSYNLGGTDTQYF
TGTGCCAGCAGTTATAATCTTGGCGGTACAGATACGCAGTATTTT
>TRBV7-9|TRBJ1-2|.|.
CASSLAETNYGYTF
TGTGCCAGCAGCTTGGCCGAGACCAACTATGGCTACACCTTC
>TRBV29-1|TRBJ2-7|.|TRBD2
CSVTSGSRLGDEQYF
TGCAGCGTAACTAGCGGGAGTCGTTTAGGCGACGAGCAGTACTTC
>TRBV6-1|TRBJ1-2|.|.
CASSDVLRNYGYTF
TGTGCCAGCAGTGATGTATTGAGAAACTATGGCTACACCTTC
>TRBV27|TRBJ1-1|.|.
CASSSGTGVSEAFF
TGTGCCAGCAGTTCCGGGACCGGAGTCTCTGAAGCTTTCTTT
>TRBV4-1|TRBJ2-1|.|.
CASSQILGSGNHEQFF
TGCGCCAGCAGCCAGATTCTAGGTAGTGGGAACCATGAGCAGTTCTTC
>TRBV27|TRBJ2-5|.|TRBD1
CASTSDREETQYF
TGTGCCAGCACCTCGGACAGGGAAGAGACCCAGTACTTC
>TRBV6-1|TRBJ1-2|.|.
CASSPMGGDYGYTF
TGTGCCAGCAGTCCTATGGGTGGGGACTATGGCTACACCTTC
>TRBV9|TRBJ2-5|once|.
CASSISGLETQYF
TGTGCCAGCAGCATCTCGGGGTTAGAGACCCAGTACTTC
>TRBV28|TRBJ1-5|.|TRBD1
CASSTYRGSNQPQHF
TGTGCCAGCAGTACATACAGGGGTAGCAATCAGCCCCAGCATTTT
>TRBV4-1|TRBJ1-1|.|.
CASSHAQGNTEAFF
TGCGCCAGCAGCCACGCCCAGGGGAACACTGAAGCTTTCTTT
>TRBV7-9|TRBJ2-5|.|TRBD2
CASSHREGLGETQYF
TGTGCCAGCAGTCACCGGGAGGGGTTAGGGGAGACCCAGTACTTC
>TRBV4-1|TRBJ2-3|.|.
CASSQEQGRDTQYF
TGCGCCAGCAGCCAAGAACAGGGGAGGGATACGCAGTATTTT
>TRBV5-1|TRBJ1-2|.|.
CASSLSTDLGKGTNYGYTF
TGCGCCAGCAGCCTTTCGACCGACTTGGGAAAGGGGACTAACTATGGCTACACCTTC
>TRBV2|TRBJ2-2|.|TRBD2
CASSEGQLAVYTGELFF
TGTGCCAGCAGTGAAGGTCAGCTAGCGGTCTACACCGGGGAGCTGTTTTTT
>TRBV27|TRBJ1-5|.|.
CASSLIGGDQPQHF
TGTGCCAGCAGTTTAATTGGCGGGGATCAGCCCCAGCATTTT
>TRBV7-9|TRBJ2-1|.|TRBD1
CASTPPGGAYNEQFF
TGTGCCAGCACCCCGCCAGGGGGCGCCTACAATGAGCAGTTCTTC
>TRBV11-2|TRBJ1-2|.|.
CASSLDPDRNYGYTF
TGTGCCAGCAGCTTAGACCCCGACAGAAACTATGGCTACACCTTC
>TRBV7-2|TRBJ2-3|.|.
CASSTGGRITDTQYF
TGTGCCAGCAGCACGGGCGGACGCATCACAGATACGCAGTATTTT
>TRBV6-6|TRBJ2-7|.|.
CASSYSPYEQYF
TGTGCCAGCAGTTACTCGCCCTACGAGCAGTACTTC
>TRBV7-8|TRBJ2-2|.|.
CASSPSFTGSGELFF
TGTGCCAGCAGCCCCAGCTTTACAGGGAGCGGGGAGCTGTTTTTT
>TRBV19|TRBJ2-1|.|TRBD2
CASSKAGTSFYNEQFF
TGTGCCAGTAGTAAGGCCGGGACTAGCTTCTACAATGAGCAGTTCTTC
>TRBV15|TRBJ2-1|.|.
CATSRESYNEQFF
TGTGCCACCTCGCGGGAATCCTACAATGAGCAGTTCTTC
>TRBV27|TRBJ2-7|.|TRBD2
CASSFIGTRDEQYF
TGTGCCAGCAGTTTCATCGGGACTAGGGACGAGCAGTACTTC
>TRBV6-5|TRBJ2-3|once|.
CASSAEAEGTDTQYF
TGTGCCAGCAGTGCAGAGGCGGAGGGAACAGATACGCAGTATTTT
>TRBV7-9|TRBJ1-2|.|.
CASSLGTEAGYTF
TGTGCCAGCAGCTTAGGAACAGAGGCTGGCTACACCTTC
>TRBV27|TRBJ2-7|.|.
CASSHDPTLRGSYEQYF
TGTGCCAGCAGCCACGACCCGACTTTACGGGGCTCCTACGAGCAGTACTTC
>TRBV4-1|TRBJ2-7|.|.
CASSQDPAAYEQYF
TGCGCCAGCAGCCAAGATCCCGCGGCCTACGAGCAGTACTTC
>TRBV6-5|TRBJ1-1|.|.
CASSYGQGGTEAFF
TGTGCCAGCAGTTACGGTCAGGGAGGCACTGAAGCTTTCTTT
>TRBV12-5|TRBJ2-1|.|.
CASGLVKDRGPEQFF
TGTGCTAGTGGTTTGGTAAAGGATCGGGGGCCAGAGCAGTTCTTC
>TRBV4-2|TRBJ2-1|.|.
CASSPFGYNEQFF
TGTGCCAGCAGCCCCTTCGGCTACAATGAGCAGTTCTTC